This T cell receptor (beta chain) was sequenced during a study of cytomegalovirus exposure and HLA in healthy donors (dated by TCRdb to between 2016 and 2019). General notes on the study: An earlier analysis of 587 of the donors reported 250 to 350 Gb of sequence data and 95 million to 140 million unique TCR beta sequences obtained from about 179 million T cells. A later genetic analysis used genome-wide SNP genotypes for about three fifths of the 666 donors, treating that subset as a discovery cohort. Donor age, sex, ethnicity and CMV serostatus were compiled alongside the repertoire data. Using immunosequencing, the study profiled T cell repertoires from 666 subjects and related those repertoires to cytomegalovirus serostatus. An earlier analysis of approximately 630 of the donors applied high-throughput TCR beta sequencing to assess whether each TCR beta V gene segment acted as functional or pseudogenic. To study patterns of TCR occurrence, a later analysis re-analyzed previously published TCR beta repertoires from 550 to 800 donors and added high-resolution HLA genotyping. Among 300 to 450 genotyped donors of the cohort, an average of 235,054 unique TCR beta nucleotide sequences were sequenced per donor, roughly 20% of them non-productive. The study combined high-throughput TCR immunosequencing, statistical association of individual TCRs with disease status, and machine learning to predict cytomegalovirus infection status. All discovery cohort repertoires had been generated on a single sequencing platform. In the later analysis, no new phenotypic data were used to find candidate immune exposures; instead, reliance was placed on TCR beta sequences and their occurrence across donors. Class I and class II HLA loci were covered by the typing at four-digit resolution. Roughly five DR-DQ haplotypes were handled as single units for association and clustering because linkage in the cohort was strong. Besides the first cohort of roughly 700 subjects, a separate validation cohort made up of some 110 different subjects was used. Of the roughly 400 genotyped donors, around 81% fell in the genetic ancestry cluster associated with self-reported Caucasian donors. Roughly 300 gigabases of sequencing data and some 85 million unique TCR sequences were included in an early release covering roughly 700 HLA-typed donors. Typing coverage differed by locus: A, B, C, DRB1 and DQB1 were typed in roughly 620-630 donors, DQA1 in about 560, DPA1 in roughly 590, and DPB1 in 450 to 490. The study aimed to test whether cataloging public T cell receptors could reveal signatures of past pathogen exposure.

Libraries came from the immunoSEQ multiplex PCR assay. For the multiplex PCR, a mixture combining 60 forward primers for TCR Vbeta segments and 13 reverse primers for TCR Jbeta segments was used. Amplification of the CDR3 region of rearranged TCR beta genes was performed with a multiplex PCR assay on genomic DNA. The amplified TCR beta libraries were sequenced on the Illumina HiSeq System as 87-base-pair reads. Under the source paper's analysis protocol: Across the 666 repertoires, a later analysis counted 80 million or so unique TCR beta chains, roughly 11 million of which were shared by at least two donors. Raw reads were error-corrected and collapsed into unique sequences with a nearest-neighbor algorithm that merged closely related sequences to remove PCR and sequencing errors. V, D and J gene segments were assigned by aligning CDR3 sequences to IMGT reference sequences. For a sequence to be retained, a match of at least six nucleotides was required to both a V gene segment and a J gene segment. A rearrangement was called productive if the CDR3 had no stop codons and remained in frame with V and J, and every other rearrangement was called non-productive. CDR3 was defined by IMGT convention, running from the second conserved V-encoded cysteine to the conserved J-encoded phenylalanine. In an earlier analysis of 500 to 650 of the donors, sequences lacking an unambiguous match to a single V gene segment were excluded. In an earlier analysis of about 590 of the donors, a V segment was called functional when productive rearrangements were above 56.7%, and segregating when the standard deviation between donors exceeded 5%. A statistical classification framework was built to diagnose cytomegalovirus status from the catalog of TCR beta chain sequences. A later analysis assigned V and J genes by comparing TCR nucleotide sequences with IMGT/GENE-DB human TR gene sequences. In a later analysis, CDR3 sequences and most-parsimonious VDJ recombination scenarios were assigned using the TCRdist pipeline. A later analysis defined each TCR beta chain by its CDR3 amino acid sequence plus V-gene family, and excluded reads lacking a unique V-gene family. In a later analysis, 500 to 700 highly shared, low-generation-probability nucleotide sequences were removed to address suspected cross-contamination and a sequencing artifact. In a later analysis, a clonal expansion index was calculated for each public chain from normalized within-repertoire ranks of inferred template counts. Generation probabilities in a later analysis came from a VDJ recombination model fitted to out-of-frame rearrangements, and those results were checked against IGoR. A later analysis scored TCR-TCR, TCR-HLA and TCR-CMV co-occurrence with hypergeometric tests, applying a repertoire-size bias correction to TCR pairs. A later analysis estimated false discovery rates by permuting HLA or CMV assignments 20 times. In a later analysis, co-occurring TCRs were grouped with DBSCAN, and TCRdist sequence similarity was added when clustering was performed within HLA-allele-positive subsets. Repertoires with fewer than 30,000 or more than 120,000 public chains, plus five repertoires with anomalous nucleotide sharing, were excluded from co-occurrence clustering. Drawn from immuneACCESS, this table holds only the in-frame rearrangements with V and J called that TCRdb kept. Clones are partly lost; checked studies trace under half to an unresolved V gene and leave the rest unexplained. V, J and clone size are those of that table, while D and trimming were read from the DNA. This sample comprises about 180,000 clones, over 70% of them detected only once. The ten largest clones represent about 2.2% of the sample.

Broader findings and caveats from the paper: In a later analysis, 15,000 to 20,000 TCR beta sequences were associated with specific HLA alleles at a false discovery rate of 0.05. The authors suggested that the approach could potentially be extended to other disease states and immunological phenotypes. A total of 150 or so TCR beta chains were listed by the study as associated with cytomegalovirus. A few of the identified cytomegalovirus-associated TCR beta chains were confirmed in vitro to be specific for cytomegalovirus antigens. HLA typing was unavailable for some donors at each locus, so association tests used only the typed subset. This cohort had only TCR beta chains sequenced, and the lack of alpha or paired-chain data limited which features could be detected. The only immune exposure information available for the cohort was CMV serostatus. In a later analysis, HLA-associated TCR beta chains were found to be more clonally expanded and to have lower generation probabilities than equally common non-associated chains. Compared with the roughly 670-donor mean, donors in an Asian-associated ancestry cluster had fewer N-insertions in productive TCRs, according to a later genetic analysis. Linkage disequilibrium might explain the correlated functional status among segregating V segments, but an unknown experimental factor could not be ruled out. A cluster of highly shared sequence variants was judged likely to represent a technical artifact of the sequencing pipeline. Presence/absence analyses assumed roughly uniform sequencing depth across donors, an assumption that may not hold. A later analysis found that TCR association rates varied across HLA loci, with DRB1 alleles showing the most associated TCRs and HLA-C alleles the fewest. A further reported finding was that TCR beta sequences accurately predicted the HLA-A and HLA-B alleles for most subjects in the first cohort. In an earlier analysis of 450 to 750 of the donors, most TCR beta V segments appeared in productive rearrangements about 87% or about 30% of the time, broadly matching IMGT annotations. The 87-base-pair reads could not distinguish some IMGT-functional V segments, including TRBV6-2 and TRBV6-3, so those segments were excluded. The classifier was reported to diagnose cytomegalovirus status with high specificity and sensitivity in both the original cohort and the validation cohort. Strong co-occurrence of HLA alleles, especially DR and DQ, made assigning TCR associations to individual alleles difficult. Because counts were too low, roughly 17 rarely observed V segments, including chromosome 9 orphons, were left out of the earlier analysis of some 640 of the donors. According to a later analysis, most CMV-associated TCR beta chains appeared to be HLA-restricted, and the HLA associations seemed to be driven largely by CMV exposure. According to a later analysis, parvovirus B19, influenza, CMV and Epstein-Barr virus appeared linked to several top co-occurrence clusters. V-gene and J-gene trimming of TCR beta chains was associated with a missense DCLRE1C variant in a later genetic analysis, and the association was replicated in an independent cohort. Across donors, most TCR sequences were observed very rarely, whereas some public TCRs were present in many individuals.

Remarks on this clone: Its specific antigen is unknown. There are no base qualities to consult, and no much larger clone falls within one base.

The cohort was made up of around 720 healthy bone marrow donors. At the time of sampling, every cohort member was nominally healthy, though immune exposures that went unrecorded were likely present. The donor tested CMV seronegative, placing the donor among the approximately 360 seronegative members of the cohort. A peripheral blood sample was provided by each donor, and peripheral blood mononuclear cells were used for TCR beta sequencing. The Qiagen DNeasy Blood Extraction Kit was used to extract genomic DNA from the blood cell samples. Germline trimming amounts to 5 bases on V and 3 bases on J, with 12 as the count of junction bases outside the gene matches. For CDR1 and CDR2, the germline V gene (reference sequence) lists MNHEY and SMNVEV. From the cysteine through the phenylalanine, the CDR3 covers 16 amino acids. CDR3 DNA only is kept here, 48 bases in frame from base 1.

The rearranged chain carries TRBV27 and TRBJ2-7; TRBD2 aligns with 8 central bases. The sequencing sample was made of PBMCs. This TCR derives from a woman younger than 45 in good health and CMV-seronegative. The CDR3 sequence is CASSPHAREGGYEQYF. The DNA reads TGTGCCAGCAGTCCCCACGCTCGGGAGGGGGGCTACGAGCAGTACTTC.